The T cell receptor beta chain described here comes from a study of stem cell transplantation in POMP-related autoinflammatory disease. As for the study in general: Before transplant: CD4+ naive skewing, low CD8+ proportions, reduced cytokine secretion. After transplant, neutrophils and platelets showed 100% graft donor chimerism through one year. Study-level findings and limits: In PRAID patients, the number of distinct TRB V-J gene pairings was restricted.

Worth noting for this clone: No antigen is known for it.

This CDR3 contains 11 residues. Germline loops: CDR1 KGHDR, CDR2 SFDVKD. V lost 10 bases and J 5 bases, leaving 10 bases between the germline ends. PRAID featured immunodeficiency plus autoinflammation. Only in-frame clones appear in the TCRdb table, and some are missing; sequencing was by immunoSEQ multiplex PCR. The table records some 69,000 clones, more than 75% of them present only once. The TCR comes from a human patient with POMP-related autoinflammation and immune dysregulation (PRAID). The graft donor may have contributed some T cells. Source: CD4+ T cells from PBMCs, taken after stem cell transplantation. The J gene is TRBJ2-5, the V gene TRBV24-1, with D possibly being TRBD2 (6 bases). The CDR3 DNA follows: TGTGCCACGGGAGGAGAGGAGACCCAGTACTTC. Its protein product is CATGGEETQYF.